Listed below are T cell receptor beta chains from one sample, sequenced in a study of shared clonotypes between healthy human individuals. Profiling relied on immunoSEQ multiplex PCR, and the TCRdb table lists in-frame clones only, not all of them. Among about 690,000 clones listed, around 90% were seen once. Sequencing input: memory CD8+ T cells from PBMCs. These receptors were collected from a man aged 18 to 30 in good health. Some clones in this sample may be carry-over from other donors' samples. CDR3s include the opening cysteine and the closing phenylalanine or tryptophan. A D gene is named only where the DNA matches it firmly. The size entry is marked missing in some rows and otherwise reads once, few, many or a size class.

clone_size,d_call,v_call,j_call,cdr3_aa,cdr3_nt
once,TRBD1,TRBV27,TRBJ1-1,CASSSNRGRAFF,TGTGCCAGCAGTTCGAACAGGGGGCGAGCTTTCTTT
.,.,TRBV4-1,TRBJ2-1,CASSQPRDALHNEQFF,TGCGCCAGCAGCCAGCCCCGGGACGCCCTACACAATGAGCAGTTCTTC
.,TRBD2,TRBV5-5,TRBJ2-1,CASSTTPGTSGDNEQFF,TGTGCCAGCAGCACTACCCCCGGGACTAGCGGGGACAATGAGCAGTTCTTC
.,TRBD2,TRBV6-4,TRBJ2-6,CASSDHHGRAGVCQRAGANVLTF,TGTGCCAGCAGTGACCACCATGGGAGAGCGGGAGTCTGTCAGAGAGCGGGGGCCAACGTCCTGACTTTC
.,TRBD2,TRBV30,TRBJ2-7,CAWSPGTSGRGEYF,TGTGCCTGGTCCCCCGGGACTAGCGGGAGAGGGGAGTACTTC
.,TRBD2,TRBV28,TRBJ2-1,CASSWASGRLDEQFF,TGTGCCAGCAGCTGGGCAAGCGGGAGGTTGGATGAGCAGTTCTTC
.,TRBD1,TRBV10-3,TRBJ2-7,CAISGTRDRVFSYEQYF,TGTGCCATCAGTGGGACCCGGGACAGGGTCTTCTCCTACGAGCAGTACTTC
.,.,TRBV2,TRBJ2-7,CASRTQYEQYF,TGTGCCAGCAGGACCCAGTACGAGCAGTACTTC
.,TRBD2,TRBV27,TRBJ2-5,CASSLRGLAGVPETQYF,TGTGCCAGCAGTTTAAGGGGACTAGCGGGAGTTCCAGAGACCCAGTACTTC
.,.,TRBV27,TRBJ2-1,CASRPGRKNEQFF,TGTGCCAGCAGGCCGGGACGAAAAAATGAGCAGTTCTTC
.,.,TRBV13,TRBJ2-2,CASSLAVRELFF,TGTGCCAGCAGCCTGGCAGTGCGGGAGCTGTTTTTT
.,.,TRBV9,TRBJ2-3,CASSVESLAGTDTQYF,TGTGCCAGCAGCGTAGAGAGCTTAGCTGGGACAGATACGCAGTATTTT
.,TRBD2,TRBV4-3,TRBJ2-7,CASSQGTSGSARGEQYF,TGCGCCAGCAGCCAAGGGACTAGCGGGAGTGCTAGAGGCGAGCAGTACTTC
.,.,TRBV11-2,TRBJ1-2,CASTEGGVGGYTF,TGTGCCAGCACCGAGGGAGGGGTCGGTGGCTACACCTTC
.,.,TRBV29-1,TRBJ2-1,CSVEGVRDQFYNEQFF,TGCAGCGTTGAAGGTGTGAGGGACCAGTTCTACAATGAGCAGTTCTTC
.,TRBD2,TRBV27,TRBJ2-7,CASSLSGRNYEQYF,TGTGCCAGCAGTTTAAGCGGGAGGAACTACGAGCAGTACTTC
.,TRBD1,TRBV11-2,TRBJ2-7,CASSLGDSSYEQYF,TGTGCCAGCAGCTTGGGGGACAGTTCCTACGAGCAGTACTTC
.,TRBD1,TRBV28,TRBJ2-7,CASSRGSRGEQYF,TGTGCCAGCAGTCGAGGGAGCAGGGGGGAGCAGTACTTC
.,.,TRBV28,TRBJ1-5,CASSQGRRGNQPQHF,TGTGCCAGCAGCCAGGGGCGGCGGGGCAATCAGCCCCAGCATTTT
.,.,TRBV18,TRBJ1-2,CASSPPSAEHYGYTF,TGTGCCAGCTCACCACCTTCGGCAGAGCACTATGGCTACACCTTC
.,TRBD1,TRBV29-1,TRBJ2-1,CSVEGPAGTGVGRNEQFF,TGCAGCGTTGAAGGCCCCGCCGGGACAGGGGTCGGTCGGAATGAGCAGTTCTTC
.,.,TRBV6-5,TRBJ1-5,CASSYSFGQPQHF,TGTGCCAGCAGTTACTCGTTCGGCCAGCCCCAGCATTTT